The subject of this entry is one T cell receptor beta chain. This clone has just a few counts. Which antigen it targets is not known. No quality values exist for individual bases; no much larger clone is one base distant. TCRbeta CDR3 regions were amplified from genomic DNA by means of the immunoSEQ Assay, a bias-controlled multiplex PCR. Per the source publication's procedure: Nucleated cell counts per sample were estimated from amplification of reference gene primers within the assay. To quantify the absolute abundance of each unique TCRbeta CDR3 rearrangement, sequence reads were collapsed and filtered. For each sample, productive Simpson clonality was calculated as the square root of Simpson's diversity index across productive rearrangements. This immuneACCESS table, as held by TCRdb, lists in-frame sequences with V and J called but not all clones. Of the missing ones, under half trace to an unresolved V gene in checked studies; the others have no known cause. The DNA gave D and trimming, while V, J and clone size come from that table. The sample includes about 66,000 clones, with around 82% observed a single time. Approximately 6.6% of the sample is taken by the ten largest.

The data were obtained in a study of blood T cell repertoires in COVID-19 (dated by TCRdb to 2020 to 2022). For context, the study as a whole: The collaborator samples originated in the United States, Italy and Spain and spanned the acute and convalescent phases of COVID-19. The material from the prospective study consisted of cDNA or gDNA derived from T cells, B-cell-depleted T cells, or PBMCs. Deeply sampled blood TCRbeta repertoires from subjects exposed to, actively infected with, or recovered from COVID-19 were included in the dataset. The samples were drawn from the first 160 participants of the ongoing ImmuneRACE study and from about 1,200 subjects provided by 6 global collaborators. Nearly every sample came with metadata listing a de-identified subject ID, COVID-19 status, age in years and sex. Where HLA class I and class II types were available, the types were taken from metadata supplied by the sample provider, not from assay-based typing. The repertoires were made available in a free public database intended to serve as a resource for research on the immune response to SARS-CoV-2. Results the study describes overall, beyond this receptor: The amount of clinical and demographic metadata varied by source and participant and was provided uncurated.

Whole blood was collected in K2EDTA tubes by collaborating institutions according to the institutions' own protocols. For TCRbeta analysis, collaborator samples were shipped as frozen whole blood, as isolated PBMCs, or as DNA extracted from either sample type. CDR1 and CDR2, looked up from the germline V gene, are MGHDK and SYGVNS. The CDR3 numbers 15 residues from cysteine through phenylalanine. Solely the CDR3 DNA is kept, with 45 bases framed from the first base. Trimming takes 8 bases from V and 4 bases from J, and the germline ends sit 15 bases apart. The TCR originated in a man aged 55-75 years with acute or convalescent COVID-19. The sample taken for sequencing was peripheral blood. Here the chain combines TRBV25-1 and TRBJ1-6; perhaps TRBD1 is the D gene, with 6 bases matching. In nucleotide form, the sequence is TGTGCCAGCGAAGCAGGGGCGAAATATAATTCACCCCTCCACTTT. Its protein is CASEAGAKYNSPLHF.